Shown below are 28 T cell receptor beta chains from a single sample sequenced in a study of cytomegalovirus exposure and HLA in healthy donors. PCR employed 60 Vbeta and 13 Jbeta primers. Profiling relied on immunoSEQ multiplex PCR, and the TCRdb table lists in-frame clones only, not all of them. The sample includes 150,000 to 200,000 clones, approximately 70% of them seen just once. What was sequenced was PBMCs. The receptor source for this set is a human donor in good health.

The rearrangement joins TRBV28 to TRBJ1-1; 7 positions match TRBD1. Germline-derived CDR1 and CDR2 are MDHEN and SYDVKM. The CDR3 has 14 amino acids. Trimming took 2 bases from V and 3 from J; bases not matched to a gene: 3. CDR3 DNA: TGTGCCAGCAGTTTACGACAGGGCCACACTGAAGCTTTCTTT. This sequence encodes CASSLRQGHTEAFF. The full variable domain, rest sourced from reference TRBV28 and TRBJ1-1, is DVKVTQSSRYLVKRTGEKVFLECVQDMDHENMFWYRQDPGLGLRLIYFSYDVKMKEKGDIPEGYSVSREKKERFSLILESASTNQTSMYLCASSLRQGHTEAFFGQGTRLTVV.

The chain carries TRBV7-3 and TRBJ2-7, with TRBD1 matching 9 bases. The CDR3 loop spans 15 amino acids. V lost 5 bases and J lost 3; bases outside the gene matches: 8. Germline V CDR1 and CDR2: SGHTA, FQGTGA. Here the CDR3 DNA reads TGTGCCAGCAGCACCGACCGGGACAGGGTCTACGAGCAGTACTTC. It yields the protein CASSTDRDRVYEQYF.

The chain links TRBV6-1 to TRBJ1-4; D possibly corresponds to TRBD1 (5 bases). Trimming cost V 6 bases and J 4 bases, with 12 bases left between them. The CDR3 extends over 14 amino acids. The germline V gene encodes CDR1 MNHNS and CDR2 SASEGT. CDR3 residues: CASSLQGLNEKLFF. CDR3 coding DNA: TGTGCCAGCAGCCTCCAGGGTCTTAATGAAAAACTGTTTTTT.

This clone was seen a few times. The CDR3 bases are TGTGCCAGCAGATTCGAACTACAGGGGATATACGAGCAGTACTTC. This encodes CASRFELQGIYEQYF. The J gene is TRBJ2-7, the V gene TRBV7-2; 7 positions agree with TRBD1. The CDR3 spans 15 residues. Losses at the gene ends were 6 bases for V and 4 bases for J; bases not matched to a gene: 12. Germline V CDR1 and CDR2: SGHTA, FQGNSA.

CDR3 sequence reads: CSYGESVNQPQHF. The CDR3, as DNA: TGCAGCTACGGGGAGAGCGTCAATCAGCCCCAGCATTTT. The V call is TRBV29-1, the J call TRBJ1-5; D is undetermined. The germline V gene encodes CDR1 SQVTM and CDR2 ANQGSEA. V lost 8 bases and J 3 bases, leaving 14 bases between the germline ends. CDR3 length: 13 amino acids.

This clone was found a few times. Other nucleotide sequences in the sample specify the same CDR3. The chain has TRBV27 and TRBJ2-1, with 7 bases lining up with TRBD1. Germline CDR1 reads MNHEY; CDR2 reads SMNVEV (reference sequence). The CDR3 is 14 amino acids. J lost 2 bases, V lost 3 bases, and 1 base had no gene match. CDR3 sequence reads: CASSLQGAYNEQFF. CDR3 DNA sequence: TGTGCCAGCAGTTTGCAGGGGGCCTACAATGAGCAGTTCTTC.

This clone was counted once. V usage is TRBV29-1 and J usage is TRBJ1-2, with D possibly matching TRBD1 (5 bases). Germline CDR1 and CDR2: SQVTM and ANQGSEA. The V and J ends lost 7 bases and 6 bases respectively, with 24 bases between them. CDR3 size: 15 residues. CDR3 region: CSAAGTREASDGYTF. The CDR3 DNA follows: TGCAGCGCCGCCGGTACCAGGGAAGCGAGTGATGGCTACACCTTC. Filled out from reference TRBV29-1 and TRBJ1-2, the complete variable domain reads SAVISQKPSRDICQRGTSLTIQCQVDSQVTMMFWYRQQPGQSLTLIATANQGSEATYESGFVIDKFPISRPNLTFSTLTVSNMSPEDSSIYLCSAAGTREASDGYTFGSGTRLTVV.

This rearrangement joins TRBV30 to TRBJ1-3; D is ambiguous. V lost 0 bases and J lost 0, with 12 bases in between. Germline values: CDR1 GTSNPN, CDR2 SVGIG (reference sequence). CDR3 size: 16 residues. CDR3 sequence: CAWSVPAENSGNTIYF. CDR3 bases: TGTGCCTGGAGTGTACCTGCGGAGAACTCTGGAAACACCATATATTTT. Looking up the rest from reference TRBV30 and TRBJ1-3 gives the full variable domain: SQTIHQWPATLVQPVGSPLSLECTVEGTSNPNLYWYRQAAGRGLQLLFYSVGIGQISSEVPQNLSASRPQDRQFILSSKKLLLSDSGFYLCAWSVPAENSGNTIYFGEGSWLTVV.

The CDR3 DNA reads TGTGCCAGCTCACCACCGGGCGGGAACTATGGCTACACCTTC. Its protein is CASSPPGGNYGYTF. The V gene is TRBV18, the J gene TRBJ1-2; D gene ambiguous. There are 14 residues in the CDR3. CDR1 and CDR2 (germline): KGHSH, LQKENI. The V end was cut by 0 bases, the J end by 2 bases, with 7 bases between.

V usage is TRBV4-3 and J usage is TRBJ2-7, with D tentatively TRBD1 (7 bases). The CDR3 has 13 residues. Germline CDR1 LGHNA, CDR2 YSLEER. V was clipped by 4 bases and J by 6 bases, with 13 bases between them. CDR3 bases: TGCGCCAGCAGCCCTAGACAGGGACTCGAGCAGTACTTC. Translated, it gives CASSPRQGLEQYF.

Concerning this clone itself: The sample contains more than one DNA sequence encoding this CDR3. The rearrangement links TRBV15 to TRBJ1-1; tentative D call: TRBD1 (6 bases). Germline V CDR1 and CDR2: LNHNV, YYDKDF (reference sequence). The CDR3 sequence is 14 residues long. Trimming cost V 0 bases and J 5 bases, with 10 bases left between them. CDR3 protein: CATSRDRGRTEAFF. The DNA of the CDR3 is TGTGCCACCAGCAGAGACAGGGGAAGAACTGAAGCTTTCTTT.

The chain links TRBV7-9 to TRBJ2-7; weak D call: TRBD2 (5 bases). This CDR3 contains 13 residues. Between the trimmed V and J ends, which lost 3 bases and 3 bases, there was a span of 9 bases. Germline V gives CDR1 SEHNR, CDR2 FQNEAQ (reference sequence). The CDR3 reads CASSFGENYEQYF. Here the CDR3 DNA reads TGTGCCAGCAGCTTTGGGGAGAACTACGAGCAGTACTTC. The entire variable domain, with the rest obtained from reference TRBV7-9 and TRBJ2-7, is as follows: DTGVSQNPRHKITKRGQNVTFRCDPISEHNRLYWYRQTLGQGPEFLTYFQNEAQLEKSRLLSDRFSAERPKGSFSTLEIQRTEQGDSAMYLCASSFGENYEQYFGPGTRLTVT.

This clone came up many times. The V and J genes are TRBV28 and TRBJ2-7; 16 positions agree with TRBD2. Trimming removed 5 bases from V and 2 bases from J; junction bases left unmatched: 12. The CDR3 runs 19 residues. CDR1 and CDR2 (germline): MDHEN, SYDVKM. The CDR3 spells CASSPSLSGTSGGAYEQYF. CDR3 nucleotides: TGTGCCAGCAGTCCGTCGCTCTCAGGGACTAGCGGGGGGGCCTACGAGCAGTACTTC.

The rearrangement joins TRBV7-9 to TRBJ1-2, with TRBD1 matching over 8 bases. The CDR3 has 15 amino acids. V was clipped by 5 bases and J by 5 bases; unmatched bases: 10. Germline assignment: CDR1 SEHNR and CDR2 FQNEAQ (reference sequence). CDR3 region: CASSPPGQGNYGYTF. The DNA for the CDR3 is TGTGCCAGCAGCCCCCCCGGACAGGGAAATTATGGCTACACCTTC.

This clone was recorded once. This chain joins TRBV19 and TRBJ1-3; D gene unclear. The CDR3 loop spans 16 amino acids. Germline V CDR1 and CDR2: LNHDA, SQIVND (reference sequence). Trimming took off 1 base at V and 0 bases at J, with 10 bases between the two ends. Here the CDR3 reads CASSIGRRFSGNTIYF. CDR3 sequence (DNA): TGTGCCAGTAGTATAGGGCGCAGGTTCTCTGGAAACACCATATATTTT. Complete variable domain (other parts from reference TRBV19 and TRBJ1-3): DGGITQSPKYLFRKEGQNVTLSCEQNLNHDAMYWYRQDPGQGLRLIYYSQIVNDFQKGDIAEGYSVSREKKESFPLTVTSAQKNPTAFYLCASSIGRRFSGNTIYFGEGSWLTVV.

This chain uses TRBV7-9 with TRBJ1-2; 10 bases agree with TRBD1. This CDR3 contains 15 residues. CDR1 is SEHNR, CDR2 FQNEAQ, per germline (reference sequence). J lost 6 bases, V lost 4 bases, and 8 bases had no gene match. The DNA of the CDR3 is TGTGCCAGCAGCTCCCTGGGACAGGGGTACGATGGCTACACCTTC. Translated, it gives CASSSLGQGYDGYTF.

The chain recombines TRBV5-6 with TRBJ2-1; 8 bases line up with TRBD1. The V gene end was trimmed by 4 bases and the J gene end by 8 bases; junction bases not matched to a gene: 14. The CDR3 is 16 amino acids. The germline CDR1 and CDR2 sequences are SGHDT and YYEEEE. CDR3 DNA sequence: TGTGCCAGCAGCGCCGGGACAGGTCGACTTTTGGATGAGCAGTTCTTC. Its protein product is CASSAGTGRLLDEQFF.

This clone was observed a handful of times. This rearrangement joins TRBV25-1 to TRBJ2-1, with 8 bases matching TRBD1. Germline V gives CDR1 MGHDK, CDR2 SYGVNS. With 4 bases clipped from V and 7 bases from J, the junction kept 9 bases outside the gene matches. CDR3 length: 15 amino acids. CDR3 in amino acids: CASSVPGGAENEQFF. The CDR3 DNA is TGTGCCAGCAGTGTACCAGGGGGCGCTGAAAATGAGCAGTTCTTC. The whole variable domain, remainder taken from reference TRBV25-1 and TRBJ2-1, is EADIYQTPRYLVIGTGKKITLECSQTMGHDKMYWYQQDPGMELHLIHYSYGVNSTEKGDLSSESTVSRIRTEHFPLTLESARPSHTSQYLCASSVPGGAENEQFFGPGTRLTVL.

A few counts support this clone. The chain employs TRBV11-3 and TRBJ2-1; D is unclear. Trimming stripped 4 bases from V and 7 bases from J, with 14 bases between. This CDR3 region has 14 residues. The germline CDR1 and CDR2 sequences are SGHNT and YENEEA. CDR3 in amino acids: CASSSVAGSNEQFF. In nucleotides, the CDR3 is TGTGCCAGCAGCTCGGTAGCCGGGTCGAATGAGCAGTTCTTC.

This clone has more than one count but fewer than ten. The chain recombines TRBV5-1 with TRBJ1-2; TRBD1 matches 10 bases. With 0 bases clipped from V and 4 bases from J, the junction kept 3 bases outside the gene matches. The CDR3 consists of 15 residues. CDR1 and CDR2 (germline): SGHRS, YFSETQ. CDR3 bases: TGCGCCAGCAGCTTGGCGACAGGGGGCTTCTATGGCTACACCTTC. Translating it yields CASSLATGGFYGYTF.

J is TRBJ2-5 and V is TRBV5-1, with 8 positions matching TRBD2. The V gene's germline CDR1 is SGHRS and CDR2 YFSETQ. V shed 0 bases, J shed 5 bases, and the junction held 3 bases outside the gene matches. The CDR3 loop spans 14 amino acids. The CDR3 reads CASSLGRGDETQYF. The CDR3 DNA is TGCGCCAGCAGCTTGGGGCGGGGGGATGAGACCCAGTACTTC.

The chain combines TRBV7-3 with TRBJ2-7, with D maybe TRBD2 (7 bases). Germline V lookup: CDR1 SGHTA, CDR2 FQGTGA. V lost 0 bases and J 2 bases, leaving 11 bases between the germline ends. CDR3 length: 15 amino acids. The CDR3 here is CASSLTGGLTYEQYF. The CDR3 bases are TGTGCCAGCAGCTTAACGGGGGGGCTCACCTACGAGCAGTACTTC.

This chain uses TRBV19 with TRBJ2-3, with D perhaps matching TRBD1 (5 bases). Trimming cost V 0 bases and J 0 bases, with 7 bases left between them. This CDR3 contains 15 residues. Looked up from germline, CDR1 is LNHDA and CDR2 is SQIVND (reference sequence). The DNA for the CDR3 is TGTGCCAGTAGTATAGAGTCAGGGAGCACAGATACGCAGTATTTT. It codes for CASSIESGSTDTQYF.

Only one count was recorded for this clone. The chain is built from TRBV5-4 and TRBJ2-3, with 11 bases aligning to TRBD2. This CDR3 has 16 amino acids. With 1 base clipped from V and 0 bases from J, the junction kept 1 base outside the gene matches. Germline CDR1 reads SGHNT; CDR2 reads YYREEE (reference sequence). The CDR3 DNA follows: TGTGCCAGCAGCTTGAGACTAGCGGGGAGCACAGATACGCAGTATTTT. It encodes CASSLRLAGSTDTQYF.

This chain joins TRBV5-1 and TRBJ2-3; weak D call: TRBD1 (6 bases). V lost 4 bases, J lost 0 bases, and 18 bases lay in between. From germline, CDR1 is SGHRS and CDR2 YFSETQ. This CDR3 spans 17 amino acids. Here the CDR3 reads CASSPTGLPLSTDTQYF. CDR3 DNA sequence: TGCGCCAGCAGCCCCACAGGGTTACCACTTAGCACAGATACGCAGTATTTT.

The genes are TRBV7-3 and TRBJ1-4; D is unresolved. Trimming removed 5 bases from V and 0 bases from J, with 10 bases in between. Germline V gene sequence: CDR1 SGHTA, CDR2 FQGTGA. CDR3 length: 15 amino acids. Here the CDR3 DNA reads TGTGCCAGCAGCAACAGCAGAGCAACTAATGAAAAACTGTTTTTT. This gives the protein CASSNSRATNEKLFF.

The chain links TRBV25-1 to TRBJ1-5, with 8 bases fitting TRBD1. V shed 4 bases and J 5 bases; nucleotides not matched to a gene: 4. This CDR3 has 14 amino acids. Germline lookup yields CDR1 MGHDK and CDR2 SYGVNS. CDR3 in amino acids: CASSATGGDQPQHF. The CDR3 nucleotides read TGTGCCAGCAGTGCTACAGGGGGAGATCAGCCCCAGCATTTT.

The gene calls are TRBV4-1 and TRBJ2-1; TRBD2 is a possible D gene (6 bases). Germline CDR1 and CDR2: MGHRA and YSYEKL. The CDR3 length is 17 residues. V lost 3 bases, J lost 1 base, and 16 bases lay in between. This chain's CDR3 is CASSQASAGFSYNEQFF. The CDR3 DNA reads TGCGCCAGCAGCCAGGCGTCGGCGGGGTTTTCCTACAATGAGCAGTTCTTC.